The subject of this entry is one T cell receptor (beta chain). The target antigen is unknown. The data were taken from a study of cytotoxic CD8 clonotypes in ibrutinib-treated CLL. Germline V gene sequence: CDR1 MNHNY, CDR2 SVGAGI (reference sequence). The germline V and J ends were trimmed by 5 bases and 0 bases, with 6 bases remaining between them. The CDR3 extends over 13 amino acids. Findings and limits, study-wide: Having risen at ibrutinib response, clonality had fallen back toward baseline by progression.

Clones were read by immunoSEQ multiplex PCR, and TCRdb kept only the in-frame ones, dropping some. The sample consists of about 330,000 clones, roughly 70% of them appearing once. Sample: PBMCs, taken after 36 months of ibrutinib treatment. The sequence was obtained from a human donor with chronic lymphocytic leukemia. This chain connects TRBV6-6 to TRBJ2-3; no reliable D call. DNA for the CDR3: TGTGCCAGCAGTCAGACTAGCACAGATACGCAGTATTTT. Its translation is CASSQTSTDTQYF.